These T cell receptor beta chains were read from a single sample in a study of blood T cell repertoires in COVID-19. TCRdb's copy holds only in-frame clones and misses some; the assay was immunoSEQ multiplex PCR. The profile covers about 75,000 clones, with 80% to 90% appearing a single time and 6% to 6.5% taken by the ten largest. Input material: peripheral blood. The source is a man aged 80 or over with COVID-19, enrolled during active disease. Both conserved end residues are part of each CDR3. The order of the fields is clone size, D gene, V gene, J gene, CDR3 DNA, CDR3 protein. D genes are given only for firm matches. Size values are once, few and many counts, or a class for expanded clones, and some rows have none.

-	-	TRBV10-3	TRBJ1-1	TGTGCCATCAGTGAGTCCAGGGATCGCACTGAAGCTTTCTTT	CAISESRDRTEAFF
-	TRBD1	TRBV18	TRBJ1-4	TGTGCCAGCTCACCAAACCAGGGGGGCGCACGAGAAAAACTGTTTTTT	CASSPNQGGAREKLFF
-	TRBD1	TRBV25-1	TRBJ1-6	TGTGCCAGCAGGATGACAGGGAACAATTCACCCCTCCACTTT	CASRMTGNNSPLHF
-	TRBD1	TRBV6-5	TRBJ2-7	TGTGCCAGCAACTCGGGACAGAGCTCCTACGAGCAGTACTTC	CASNSGQSSYEQYF
-	-	TRBV11-2	TRBJ1-3	TGTGCCAGCACCTTAGGATCTAGCTCTGGAAACACCATATATTTT	CASTLGSSSGNTIYF
-	TRBD2	TRBV28	TRBJ2-1	TGTGCCAGCAGTTCGTCTAGCGGGGGGGCGGCCTACAATGAGCAGTTCTTC	CASSSSSGGAAYNEQFF
-	-	TRBV28	TRBJ1-3	TGTGCCAGCAGTCCCCATGTGAGCTCTGGAAACACCATATATTTT	CASSPHVSSGNTIYF
once	-	TRBV6-1	TRBJ2-5	TGTGCCAGCAGTGAAGCGAGGTTCAGGGTCGAGACCCAGTACTTC	CASSEARFRVETQYF
-	-	TRBV10-3	TRBJ1-2	TGTGCCATCAGTGAGAGCCGAGGATACACCTTC	CAISESRGYTF
-	-	TRBV5-4	TRBJ2-1	TGTGCCAGCAGCTTCAAGGCAGGAACCCCTGAGCAGTTCTTC	CASSFKAGTPEQFF
-	TRBD1	TRBV28	TRBJ1-2	TGTGCCAGCAGTCAGACAGGGTCTTCTAACTATGGCTACACCTTC	CASSQTGSSNYGYTF
few	-	TRBV15	TRBJ1-4	TGTGCCACCAGCAGAGACCCGACAGGCATAGGGGCTAATGAAAAACTGTTTTTT	CATSRDPTGIGANEKLFF
-	TRBD2	TRBV11-3	TRBJ2-2	TGTGCCAGCAGCTCGGGGACTAGCCGGACCGGGGAGCTGTTTTTT	CASSSGTSRTGELFF
-	-	TRBV7-9	TRBJ1-3	TGTGCCAGCAGCTTAGAAGGACTCTCGACTGGAAACACCATATATTTT	CASSLEGLSTGNTIYF
-	-	TRBV5-1	TRBJ2-3	TGCGCCAGCAGCGAACGTCCTTGGGGGCAGGGCGGCGATACGCAGTATTTT	CASSERPWGQGGDTQYF
-	-	TRBV3-1/TRBV3-2	TRBJ2-1	TGTGCCAGCAGCCGACTAACCTACAATGAGCAGTTCTTC	CASSRLTYNEQFF
-	-	TRBV21-1	TRBJ1-2	TGTGCCAGCAGCACGACAGGGAGATCTGGCTACACCTTC	CASSTTGRSGYTF
-	-	TRBV4-1	TRBJ1-3	TGCGCCAGCAGCCAAGATGAGGCGTTAATTGGAAACACCATATATTTT	CASSQDEALIGNTIYF
once	TRBD2	TRBV11-2	TRBJ2-1	TGTGCCAGCAGCTTAGGGAGCGGGGGGGCCGTTGAGCAGTTCTTC	CASSLGSGGAVEQFF
-	TRBD2	TRBV11-3	TRBJ2-1	TGTGCCAGCAGCTTAGGGGTAGCGGGGGGGTACAATGAGCAGTTCTTC	CASSLGVAGGYNEQFF
-	TRBD2	TRBV11-2	TRBJ2-3	TGTGCCAGCAGCTGGGCTAGCGGAGATACGCAGTATTTT	CASSWASGDTQYF
-	TRBD1	TRBV5-5	TRBJ1-2	TGTGCCAGCAGCTTGGGACAGGGGTTCTATGGCTACACCTTC	CASSLGQGFYGYTF
-	-	TRBV10-3	TRBJ1-5	TGTGCCATCAGTGAGACAGACCAGCCCCAGCATTTT	CAISETDQPQHF
-	TRBD1	TRBV19	TRBJ1-2	TGTGCCAGTAGTATTGGAGGGGGCGCGGAAGGCTACACCTTC	CASSIGGGAEGYTF
-	TRBD1	TRBV10-3	TRBJ1-6	TGTGCCATCAGTGATAAAGGGACAGATAATTCACCCCTCCACTTT	CAISDKGTDNSPLHF
-	TRBD1	TRBV10-3	TRBJ2-2	TGTGCCATCAGTGAGTCTCAGGGGGCGACCGGGGAGCTGTTTTTT	CAISESQGATGELFF
-	TRBD1	TRBV2	TRBJ2-1	TGTGCCAGCAGACTGGACAGGGTCAATGAGCAGTTCTTC	CASRLDRVNEQFF
-	-	TRBV6-1	TRBJ1-5	TGTGCCAGCAGTGAAGCCCAGGGGATCGGGCAGCCCCAGCATTTT	CASSEAQGIGQPQHF
-	TRBD2	TRBV18	TRBJ2-3	TGTGCCAGCTCACCACCCCGACTAGCGGGGACAGATACGCAGTATTTT	CASSPPRLAGTDTQYF
-	-	TRBV7-3	TRBJ2-7	TGTGCCAGCAGCACGGGACTGGGGGAGCAGTACTTC	CASSTGLGEQYF
-	-	TRBV12-3/TRBV12-4	TRBJ2-5	TGTGCCAGCAGTTTACACAGCCAAGAGACCCAGTACTTC	CASSLHSQETQYF
once	TRBD1	TRBV4-1	TRBJ1-2	TGCGCCAGCAGCCCCGGGACAGGGGCGCTGGATGGCTACACCTTC	CASSPGTGALDGYTF